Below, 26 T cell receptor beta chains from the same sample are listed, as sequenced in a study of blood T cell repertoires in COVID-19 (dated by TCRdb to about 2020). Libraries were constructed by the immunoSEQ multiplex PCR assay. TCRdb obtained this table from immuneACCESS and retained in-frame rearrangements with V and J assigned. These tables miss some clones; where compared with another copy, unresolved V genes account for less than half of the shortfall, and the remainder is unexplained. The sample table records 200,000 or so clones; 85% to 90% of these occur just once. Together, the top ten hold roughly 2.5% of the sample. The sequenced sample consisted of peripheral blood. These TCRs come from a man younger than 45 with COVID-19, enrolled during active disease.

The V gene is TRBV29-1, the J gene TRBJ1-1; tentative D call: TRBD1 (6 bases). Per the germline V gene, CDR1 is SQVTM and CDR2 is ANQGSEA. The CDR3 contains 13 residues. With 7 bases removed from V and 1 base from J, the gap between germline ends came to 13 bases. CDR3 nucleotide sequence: TGCAGCGGGGCCGCACAGGGGAACACTGAAGCTTTCTTT. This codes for CSGAAQGNTEAFF.

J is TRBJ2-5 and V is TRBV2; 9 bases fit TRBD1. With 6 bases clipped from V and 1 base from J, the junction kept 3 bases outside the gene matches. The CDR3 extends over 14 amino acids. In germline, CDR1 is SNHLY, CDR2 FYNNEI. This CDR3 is CASRWTGAQETQYF. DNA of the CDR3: TGTGCCAGCAGATGGACAGGGGCCCAAGAGACCCAGTACTTC. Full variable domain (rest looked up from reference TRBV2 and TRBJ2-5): EPEVTQTPSHQVTQMGQEVILRCVPISNHLYFYWYRQILGQKVEFLVSFYNNEISEKSEIFDDQFSVERPDGSNFTLKIRSTKLEDSAMYFCASRWTGAQETQYFGPGTRLLVL.

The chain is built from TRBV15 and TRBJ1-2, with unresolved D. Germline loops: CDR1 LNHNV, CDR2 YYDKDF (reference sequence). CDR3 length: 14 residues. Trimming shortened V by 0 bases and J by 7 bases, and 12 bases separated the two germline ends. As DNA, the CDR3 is TGTGCCACCAGCAGAGATGGCAGTTTAAGTGGCTACACCTTC. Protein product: CATSRDGSLSGYTF.

CDR3 bases: TGTGCCAGCAGCCAGGGACTGCTTAGCTCCTACGAGCAGTACTTC. Its protein product is CASSQGLLSSYEQYF. This rearrangement joins TRBV7-9 to TRBJ2-7; TRBD2 is a possible D gene (6 bases). V was trimmed by 5 bases and J by 0 bases, leaving 14 bases between them. The CDR3 is 15 amino acids. CDR1 is SEHNR and CDR2 is FQNEAQ in the germline V gene (reference sequence). Using reference TRBV7-9 and TRBJ2-7 for the parts outside the CDR3, the full variable domain is DTGVSQNPRHKITKRGQNVTFRCDPISEHNRLYWYRQTLGQGPEFLTYFQNEAQLEKSRLLSDRFSAERPKGSFSTLEIQRTEQGDSAMYLCASSQGLLSSYEQYFGPGTRLTVT.

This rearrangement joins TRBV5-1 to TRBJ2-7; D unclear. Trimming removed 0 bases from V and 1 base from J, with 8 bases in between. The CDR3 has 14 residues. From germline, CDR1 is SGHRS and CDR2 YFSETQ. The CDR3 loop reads CASSLAVRSYEQYF. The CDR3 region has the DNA TGCGCCAGCAGCTTGGCCGTCAGATCCTACGAGCAGTACTTC. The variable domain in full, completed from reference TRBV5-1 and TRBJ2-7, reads KAGVTQTPRYLIKTRGQQVTLSCSPISGHRSVSWYQQTPGQGLQFLFEYFSETQRNKGNFPGRFSGRQFSNSRSEMNVSTLELGDSALYLCASSLAVRSYEQYFGPGTRLTVT.

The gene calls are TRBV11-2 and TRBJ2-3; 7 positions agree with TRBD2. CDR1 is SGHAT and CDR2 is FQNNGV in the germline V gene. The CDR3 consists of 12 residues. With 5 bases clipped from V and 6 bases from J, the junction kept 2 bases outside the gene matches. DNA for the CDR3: TGTGCCAGCAGCCCTAGCGGTGATACGCAGTATTTT. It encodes CASSPSGDTQYF.

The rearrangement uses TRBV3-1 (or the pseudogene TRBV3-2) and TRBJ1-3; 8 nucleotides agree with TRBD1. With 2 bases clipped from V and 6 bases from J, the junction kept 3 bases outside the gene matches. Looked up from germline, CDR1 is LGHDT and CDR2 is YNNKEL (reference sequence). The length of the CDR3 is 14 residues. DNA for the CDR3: TGTGCCAGCAGCCAATCAGGGGGCGAAAACACCATATATTTT. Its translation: CASSQSGGENTIYF.

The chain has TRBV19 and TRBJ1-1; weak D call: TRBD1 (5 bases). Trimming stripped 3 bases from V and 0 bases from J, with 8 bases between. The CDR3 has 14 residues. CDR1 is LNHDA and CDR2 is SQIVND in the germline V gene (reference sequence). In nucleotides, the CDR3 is TGTGCCAGTAGTATCGGGGGGGTGAACACTGAAGCTTTCTTT. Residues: CASSIGGVNTEAFF.

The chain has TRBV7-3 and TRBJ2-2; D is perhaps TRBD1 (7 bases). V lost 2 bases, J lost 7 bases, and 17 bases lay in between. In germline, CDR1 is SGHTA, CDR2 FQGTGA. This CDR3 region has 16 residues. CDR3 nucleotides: TGTGCCAGCAGCTTAGGAGGGGGACAGTATCACGGGGAGCTGTTTTTT. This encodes CASSLGGGQYHGELFF.

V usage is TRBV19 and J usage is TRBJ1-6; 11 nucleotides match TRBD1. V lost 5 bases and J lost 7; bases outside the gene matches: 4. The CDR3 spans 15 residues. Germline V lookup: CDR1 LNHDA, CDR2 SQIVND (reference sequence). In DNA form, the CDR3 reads TGTGCCAGTAGTGGACAGGGGGCCGGGAATTCACCCCTCCACTTT. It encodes CASSGQGAGNSPLHF.

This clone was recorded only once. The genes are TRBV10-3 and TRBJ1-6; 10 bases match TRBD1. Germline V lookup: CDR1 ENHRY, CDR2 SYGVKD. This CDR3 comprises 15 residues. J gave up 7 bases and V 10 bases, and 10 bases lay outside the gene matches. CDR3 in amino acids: CATRSGDRGNSPLHF. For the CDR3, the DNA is TGTGCCACCCGCTCTGGGGACAGGGGCAATTCACCCCTCCACTTT.

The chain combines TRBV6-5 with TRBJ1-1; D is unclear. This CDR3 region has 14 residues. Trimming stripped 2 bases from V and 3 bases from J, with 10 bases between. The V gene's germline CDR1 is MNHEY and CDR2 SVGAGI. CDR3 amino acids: CASSYRAGDTEAFF. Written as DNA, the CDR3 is TGTGCCAGCAGTTACAGGGCGGGTGACACTGAAGCTTTCTTT.

In DNA, the CDR3 is TGTGCCAGCTCCACAGGGTCCGGGGAGCTGTTTTTT. Translated: CASSTGSGELFF. The genes are TRBV18 and TRBJ2-2; perhaps TRBD1 as D (6 bases). The germline V gene encodes CDR1 KGHSH and CDR2 LQKENI. Trimming removed 6 bases from V and 6 bases from J, with 8 bases in between. CDR3 length: 12 amino acids.

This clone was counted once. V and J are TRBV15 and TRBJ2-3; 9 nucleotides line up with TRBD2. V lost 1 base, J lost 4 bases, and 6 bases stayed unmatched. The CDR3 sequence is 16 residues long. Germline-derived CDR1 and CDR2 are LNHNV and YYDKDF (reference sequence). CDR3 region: CATSRVAGGGADTQYF. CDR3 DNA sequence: TGTGCCACCAGCAGAGTTGCGGGAGGGGGGGCAGATACGCAGTATTTT.

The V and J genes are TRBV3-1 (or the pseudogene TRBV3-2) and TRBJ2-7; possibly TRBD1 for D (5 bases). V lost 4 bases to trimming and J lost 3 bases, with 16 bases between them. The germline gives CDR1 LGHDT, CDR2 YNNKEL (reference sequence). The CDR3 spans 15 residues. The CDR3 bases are TGTGCCAGCAGCCTCGTAGACAGTCGCGGCTACGAGCAGTACTTC. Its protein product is CASSLVDSRGYEQYF.

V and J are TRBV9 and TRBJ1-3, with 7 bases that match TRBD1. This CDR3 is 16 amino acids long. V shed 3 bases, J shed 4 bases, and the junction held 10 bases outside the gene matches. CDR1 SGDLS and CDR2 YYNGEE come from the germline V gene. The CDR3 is CASSGRGDLRGNTIYF. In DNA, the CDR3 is TGTGCCAGCAGCGGCAGGGGGGATTTAAGAGGAAACACCATATATTTT.

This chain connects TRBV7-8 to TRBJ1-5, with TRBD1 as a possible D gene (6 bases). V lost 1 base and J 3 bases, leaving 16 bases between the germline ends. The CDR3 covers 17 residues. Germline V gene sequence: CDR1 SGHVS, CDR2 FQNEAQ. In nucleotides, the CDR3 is TGTGCCAGCAGCTTAGGGCAGGGGTGGGTTGTCAATCAGCCCCAGCATTTT. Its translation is CASSLGQGWVVNQPQHF.

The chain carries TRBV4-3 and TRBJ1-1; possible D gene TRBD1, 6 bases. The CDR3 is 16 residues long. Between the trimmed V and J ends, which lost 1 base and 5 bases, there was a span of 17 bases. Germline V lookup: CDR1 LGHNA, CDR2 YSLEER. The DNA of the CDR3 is TGCGCCAGCAGCCAAGTCCAGGCAGGGGCTAGGACTGAAGCTTTCTTT. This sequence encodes CASSQVQAGARTEAFF.

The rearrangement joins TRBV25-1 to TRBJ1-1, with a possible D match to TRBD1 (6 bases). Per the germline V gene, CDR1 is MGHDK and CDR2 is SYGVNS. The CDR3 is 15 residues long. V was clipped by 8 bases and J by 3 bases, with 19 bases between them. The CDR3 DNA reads TGTGCCAGCCTAATGTCCGGGGGGGCGGACACTGAAGCTTTCTTT. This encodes CASLMSGGADTEAFF.

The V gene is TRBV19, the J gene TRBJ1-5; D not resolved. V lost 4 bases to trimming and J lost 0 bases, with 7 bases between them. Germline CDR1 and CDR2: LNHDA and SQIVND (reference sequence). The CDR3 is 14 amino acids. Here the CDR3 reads CASSTQYSNQPQHF. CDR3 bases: TGTGCCAGTAGTACACAGTATAGCAATCAGCCCCAGCATTTT. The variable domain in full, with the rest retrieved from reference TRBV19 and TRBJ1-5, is DGGITQSPKYLFRKEGQNVTLSCEQNLNHDAMYWYRQDPGQGLRLIYYSQIVNDFQKGDIAEGYSVSREKKESFPLTVTSAQKNPTAFYLCASSTQYSNQPQHFGDGTRLSIL.

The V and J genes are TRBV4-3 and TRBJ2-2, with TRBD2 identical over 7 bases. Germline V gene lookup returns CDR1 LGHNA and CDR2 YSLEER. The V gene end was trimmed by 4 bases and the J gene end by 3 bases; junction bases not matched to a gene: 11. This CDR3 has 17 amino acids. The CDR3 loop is CASSPQARLADTGELFF. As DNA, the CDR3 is TGCGCCAGCAGCCCCCAAGCCAGGCTAGCGGACACCGGGGAGCTGTTTTTT.

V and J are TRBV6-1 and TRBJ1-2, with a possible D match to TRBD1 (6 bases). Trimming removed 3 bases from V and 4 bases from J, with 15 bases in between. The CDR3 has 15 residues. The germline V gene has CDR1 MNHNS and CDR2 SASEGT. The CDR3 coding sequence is TGTGCCAGCAGTGAGTGGGACATTCCGATCTATGGCTACACCTTC. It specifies CASSEWDIPIYGYTF.

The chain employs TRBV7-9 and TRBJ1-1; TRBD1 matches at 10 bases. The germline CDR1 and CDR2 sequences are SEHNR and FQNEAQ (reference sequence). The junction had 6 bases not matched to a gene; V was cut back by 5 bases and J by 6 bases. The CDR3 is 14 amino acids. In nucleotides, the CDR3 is TGTGCCAGCAGCCCTAGACAGGGGGCGGCTGAAGCTTTCTTT. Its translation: CASSPRQGAAEAFF.

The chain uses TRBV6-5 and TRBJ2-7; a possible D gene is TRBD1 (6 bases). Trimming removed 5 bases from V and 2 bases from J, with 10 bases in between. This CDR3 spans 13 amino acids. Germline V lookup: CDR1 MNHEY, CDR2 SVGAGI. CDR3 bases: TGTGCCAGCAGTACAGGGTCGGCCTACGAGCAGTACTTC. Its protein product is CASSTGSAYEQYF.

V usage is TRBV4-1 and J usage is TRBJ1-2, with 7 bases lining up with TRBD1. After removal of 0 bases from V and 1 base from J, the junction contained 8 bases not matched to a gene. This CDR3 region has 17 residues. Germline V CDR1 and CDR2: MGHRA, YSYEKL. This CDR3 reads CASSQDGTEAFNYGYTF. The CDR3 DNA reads TGCGCCAGCAGCCAAGATGGGACAGAAGCTTTTAACTATGGCTACACCTTC.

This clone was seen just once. The CDR3 spells CSASKAGGPREQYF. The CDR3 bases are TGCAGTGCTAGTAAAGCGGGGGGGCCGAGGGAGCAGTACTTC. The chain carries TRBV20-1 and TRBJ2-7, with 10 bases that match TRBD2. The CDR3 runs 14 residues. CDR1 DFQATT and CDR2 SNEGSKA come from the germline V gene (reference sequence). J lost 7 bases, V lost 3 bases, and 9 bases had no gene match.